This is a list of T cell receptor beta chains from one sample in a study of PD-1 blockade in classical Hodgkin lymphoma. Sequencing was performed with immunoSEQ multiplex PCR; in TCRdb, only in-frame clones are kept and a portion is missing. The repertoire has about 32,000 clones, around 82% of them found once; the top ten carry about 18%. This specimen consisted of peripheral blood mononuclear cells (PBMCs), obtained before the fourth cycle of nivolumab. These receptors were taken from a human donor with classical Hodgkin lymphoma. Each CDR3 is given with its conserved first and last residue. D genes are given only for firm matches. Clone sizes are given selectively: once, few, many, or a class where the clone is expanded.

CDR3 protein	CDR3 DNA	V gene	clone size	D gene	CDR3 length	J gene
CASRARTGGNTEAFF	TGTGCCAGCAGGGCCCGGACAGGGGGAAACACTGAAGCTTTCTTT	TRBV2	.	TRBD1	15	TRBJ1-1
CASSQGGGGNLYEQYF	TGCGCCAGCAGCCAAGGAGGCGGAGGGAACCTCTACGAGCAGTACTTC	TRBV4-3	.	.	16	TRBJ2-7
CASSTLGLRGSPLHF	TGTGCCAGCAGTACCCTGGGACTTCGTGGCTCACCCCTCCACTTT	TRBV28	.	.	15	TRBJ1-6
CASSLEQAGGTGELFF	TGTGCCAGCAGCTTAGAGCAGGCGGGAGGCACCGGGGAGCTGTTTTTT	TRBV7-2	.	TRBD2	16	TRBJ2-2
CASSYSQGQETQYF	TGTGCCAGCAGTTACTCGCAGGGGCAAGAGACCCAGTACTTC	TRBV6-5	.	.	14	TRBJ2-5
CASSLRGTYNEQFF	TGTGCCAGCAGCTTGAGGGGTACCTACAATGAGCAGTTCTTC	TRBV5-6	.	.	14	TRBJ2-1
CASSSNYEQYF	TGTGCCAGCAGCTCAAACTACGAGCAGTACTTC	TRBV7-9	.	.	11	TRBJ2-7
CASSRTTGSTDTQYF	TGTGCCAGCAGCCGAACGACAGGATCCACAGATACGCAGTATTTT	TRBV7-2	.	.	15	TRBJ2-3
CASSSDGGATDTQYF	TGTGCCAGCAGTTCCGACGGGGGGGCGACAGATACGCAGTATTTT	TRBV5-6	.	TRBD2	15	TRBJ2-3
CASSLEGDTQYF	TGCGCCAGCAGCTTGGAAGGGGATACGCAGTATTTT	TRBV5-1	.	.	12	TRBJ2-3
CASSEDSEDNEQFF	TGTGCCAGCAGTGAGGACAGTGAAGACAATGAGCAGTTCTTC	TRBV6-4	.	.	14	TRBJ2-1
CASSEPPAGGNQPQHF	TGTGCCAGCAGTGAACCCCCGGCAGGGGGCAATCAGCCCCAGCATTTT	TRBV6-1	.	.	16	TRBJ1-5
CASSRDRIYGYTF	TGTGCCAGCAGTCGGGACAGAATCTATGGCTACACCTTC	TRBV27	.	TRBD1	13	TRBJ1-2
CASSPAMGAYTGELFF	TGCGCCAGCAGCCCCGCGATGGGGGCCTACACCGGGGAGCTGTTTTTT	TRBV5-1	.	.	16	TRBJ2-2
CASSLGAYNEQFF	TGTGCCAGCAGTTTAGGTGCTTACAATGAGCAGTTCTTC	TRBV28	.	.	13	TRBJ2-1
CASSQEAGAGGEQFF	TGTGCCAGCAGCCAAGAGGCCGGCGCGGGCGGTGAGCAGTTCTTC	TRBV4-2	.	.	15	TRBJ2-1
CASSFQNRDPHADTQYF	TGCGCCAGCAGTTTTCAAAACCGGGACCCCCACGCGGATACGCAGTATTTT	TRBV5-1	.	.	17	TRBJ2-3
CASSVILSGANVLTF	TGTGCCAGCAGCGTCATCCTCTCTGGGGCCAACGTCCTGACTTTC	TRBV9	.	.	15	TRBJ2-6
CASSYRGLPPETQYF	TGTGCCAGCAGTTACAGGGGCCTGCCGCCGGAGACCCAGTACTTC	TRBV6-5	.	.	15	TRBJ2-5
CASSQDAGQDYNSPLHF	TGCGCCAGCAGCCAAGATGCGGGACAGGACTATAATTCACCCCTCCACTTT	TRBV4-3	.	TRBD1	17	TRBJ1-6
CASRDRGEKLFF	TGTGCCAGCAGGGACAGGGGGGAAAAACTGTTTTTT	TRBV2	few	TRBD1	12	TRBJ1-4